Below are 9 T cell receptor beta chains sequenced from a single sample in a study of T-cell memory formation after mild COVID-19. TCRdb re-called the 5' RACE reads with MiXCR, one entry per CDR3 protein. The data contain tens of thousands of distinct CDR3 sequences, approximately 13% of them singletons. Specimen: PBMCs or a T cell subset sorted from them (not recorded which). The origin of the receptors is an adult woman who had mild COVID-19 (a few samples of this study predate the infection). Cell type and time point are not known.

This clonotype was seen a few times. The genes are TRBV27 and TRBJ1-6; 9 bases align to TRBD1. Per germline, CDR1 MNHEY and CDR2 SMNVEV (reference sequence). The ends lost 5 bases at V and 0 bases at J; junction bases unmatched: 5. This CDR3 is 17 amino acids long. The CDR3 nucleotides read TGTGCCAGCAGTATTCACAGGGGGCGCTCCTATAATTCACCCCTCCACTTT. Translating it yields CASSIHRGRSYNSPLHF.

This chain connects TRBV5-6 to TRBJ2-7; D perhaps matches TRBD1 (5 bases). The V end was cut by 0 bases, the J end by 4 bases, with 14 bases between. CDR3 length equals 15 residues. The germline V gene has CDR1 SGHDT and CDR2 YYEEEE. In DNA, the CDR3 is TGTGCCAGCAGCTTGGAATGGGGCCGCCGGTACGAGCAGTACTTC. Its protein is CASSLEWGRRYEQYF.

This chain connects TRBV21-1 to TRBJ2-7; the table's D call of TRBD2 was not tested on the DNA. TRBV21-1 is annotated as a pseudogene. The length of the CDR3 is 12 residues. CDR3 amino acids: CASCRAAYEQYF. DNA of the CDR3: TGTGCCAGCTGCCGGGCCGCCTACGAGCAGTACTTC.

The chain recombines TRBV7-2 with TRBJ1-1, with TRBD1 matching 9 bases. The CDR3 has 14 residues. Germline V CDR1 and CDR2: SGHTA, FQGNSA. V shed 5 bases and J 3 bases; nucleotides not matched to a gene: 4. In DNA, the CDR3 is TGTGCCAGCAGCAACAGGGGGCGAGACACTGAAGCTTTCTTT. Residues: CASSNRGRDTEAFF.

This chain connects TRBV6-5 to TRBJ1-1; tentative D call: TRBD1 (5 bases). V lost 2 bases to trimming and J lost 3 bases, with 19 bases between them. Germline V lookup: CDR1 MNHEY, CDR2 SVGAGI. This CDR3 is 17 amino acids long. The CDR3 region is CASSYVSGQGLYTEAFF. The CDR3 bases are TGTGCCAGCAGTTACGTCTCTGGGCAGGGCCTTTACACTGAAGCTTTCTTT.

V and J are TRBV4-3 and TRBJ2-7; TRBD2 might be the D (6 bases). Germline loops: CDR1 LGHNA, CDR2 YSLEER. CDR3 size: 16 residues. V was cut by 1 base and J by 5 bases, with 18 bases left in between. CDR3 nucleotides: TGCGCCAGCAGCCAAGGGATCGGGAGCATATCCAACGAGCAGTACTTC. It translates to CASSQGIGSISNEQYF.

This clonotype was observed a handful of times. The rearrangement links TRBV5-5 to TRBJ1-1, with D unclear. Deletions cut 4 bases from V and 7 bases from J, with 11 bases between. The CDR3 totals 12 residues. Germline CDR1 and CDR2: SGHKS and YYEKEE (reference sequence). Here the CDR3 reads CASSPEAGEAFF. The CDR3 DNA reads TGTGCCAGCAGCCCTGAGGCGGGTGAAGCTTTCTTT.

This clonotype has a handful of counts. V is TRBV4-3 and J is TRBJ2-1; D may be TRBD2 (5 bases). The V gene's germline CDR1 is LGHNA and CDR2 YSLEER. The CDR3 has 14 residues. Trimming took off 0 bases at V and 9 bases at J, with 12 bases between the two ends. The CDR3, as DNA: TGCGCCAGCAGCCAAGATATATCGGGGATTGAGCAGTTCTTC. Its translation is CASSQDISGIEQFF.

This clonotype was detected only a few times. This clone may be a read error of a much larger clone one base away. The rearrangement uses TRBV5-1 and TRBJ2-1; tentatively, D is TRBD2 (6 bases). Germline CDR1 reads SGHRS; CDR2 reads YFSETQ. V was shortened by 0 bases and J by 6 bases, with 19 bases between the two germline ends. The CDR3 contains 17 residues. CDR3 amino acids: CASSLALTGTGFNEQFF. For the CDR3, the DNA is TGCGCCAGCAGCTTGGCCCTGACCGGGACTGGTTTCAATGAGCAGTTCTTC.